The 11 T cell receptor beta chains below were found in one sample sequenced in a study of regulatory T cells in long-lasting Graves disease. Regarding time point: newly diagnosed GD, antithyroid drugs for less than 3 months. PBMCs were the source of the RNA used for TCR sequencing. In building TCR beta libraries, iRepertoire HTBI primers were used together with Arm-PCR of CDR3 regions. TCRdb recomputed calls from the multiplex PCR reads with MiXCR, one row per CDR3 protein. The sample lists roughly 500,000 distinct CDR3 sequences; approximately 13% were seen once. These data were also filed under a second study, of T cells in Graves' hyperthyroidism and ophthalmopathy.

Source: peripheral blood mononuclear cells (PBMCs), taken at new diagnosis, from a patient treated with antithyroid drugs. The receptor set was obtained from a man under 40 with Graves disease.

The chain joins TRBV5-4 to TRBJ2-5, with TRBD2 as a possible D gene (6 bases). CDR1 is SGHNT, CDR2 YYREEE, per germline (reference sequence). Between the trimmed V and J ends, which lost 5 bases and 5 bases, there was a span of 16 bases. The CDR3 is 14 residues long. DNA of the CDR3: TGTGCCAGCAGACCACAGACTAGGGCGGAGACCCAGTACTTC. Amino acids: CASRPQTRAETQYF.

This clonotype showed up many times. This sequence joins TRBV15 and TRBJ2-1; D ambiguous. The V gene lost 1 base and the J gene lost 8 bases, with 15 bases spanning the gap. The CDR3 has 15 residues. CDR1 and CDR2 (germline): LNHNV, YYDKDF (reference sequence). The CDR3 loop is CATSRVVVGVDEQFF. CDR3 sequence (DNA): TGTGCCACCAGCAGAGTTGTGGTTGGGGTAGATGAGCAGTTCTTC.

This clonotype was recorded many times. This chain links TRBV27 with TRBJ1-6; 9 bases agree with TRBD1. The ends lost 2 bases at V and 8 bases at J; junction bases unmatched: 16. The CDR3 contains 19 residues. Germline V gene data show CDR1 as MNHEY and CDR2 as SMNVEV (reference sequence). CDR3 sequence: CASSLSPTQTGGDDSPLHF. The CDR3 DNA reads as TGTGCCAGCAGTTTAAGCCCGACCCAGACAGGGGGAGACGATTCACCCCTCCACTTT.

In this sample, this clonotype turned up many times. The gene calls are TRBV29-1 and TRBJ2-1; D unclear. The CDR3 is made up of 14 amino acids. In germline, CDR1 is SQVTM, CDR2 ANQGSEA. V dropped 1 base and J dropped 4 bases, with 11 bases sitting between them. The CDR3 DNA is TGCAGCGTTGAAGGGATGTATGGGTACAATGAGCAGTTCTTC. It translates to CSVEGMYGYNEQFF.

This clonotype was counted ten times or more. The genes are TRBV6-1 and TRBJ1-2, with TRBD1 matching 10 bases. The V gene's germline CDR1 is MNHNS and CDR2 SASEGT. The CDR3 consists of 13 residues. V lost 8 bases to trimming and J lost 6 bases; unmatched junction nucleotides: 6. The CDR3 loop reads CASGAGQGDGYTF. The CDR3 bases are TGTGCCAGCGGAGCCGGACAGGGGGATGGCTACACCTTC.

This clonotype was seen ten or more times. The chain employs TRBV3-1 and TRBJ1-1; unclear D gene. This CDR3 is 13 amino acids long. The V and J ends lost 2 bases and 7 bases respectively, with 11 bases between them. CDR1 LGHDT and CDR2 YNNKEL come from the germline V gene (reference sequence). CDR3 DNA sequence: TGTGCCAGCAGCCAAACTAGGAGCGGTGAAGCTTTCTTT. Its protein product is CASSQTRSGEAFF.

There are a few counts of this clonotype. This rearrangement joins TRBV12-3 or TRBV12-4 to TRBJ2-2, with 10 positions matching TRBD1. This CDR3 is built from 21 residues. The V segment lost 3 bases and the J segment 1 base; nucleotides outside the gene matches: 17. The CDR3 protein is CASSFPGQGYGLAENTGELFF. Written as DNA, the CDR3 is TGTGCCAGCAGTTTCCCGGGACAGGGGTACGGACTAGCTGAGAACACCGGGGAGCTGTTTTTT.

The chain links TRBV27 to TRBJ2-2; 8 bases map to TRBD2. The CDR3 totals 17 residues. In germline, CDR1 is MNHEY, CDR2 SMNVEV (reference sequence). The J segment lost 3 bases and the V segment lost 2 bases, leaving 8 bases of the junction unmatched. CDR3 loop: CASSLLAGRWDTGELFF. CDR3 sequence (DNA): TGTGCCAGCAGTTTACTAGCGGGCCGATGGGACACCGGGGAGCTGTTTTTT.

This clonotype appeared a single time. With a much larger clone just one base away, this may be a read error. The CDR3 does not end in the conserved phenylalanine or tryptophan, so this is likely a read error. The chain couples TRBV12-3 or TRBV12-4 to TRBJ2-2; 7 nucleotides align to TRBD1. Trimming cost V 2 bases and J 5 bases; bases outside gene matches: 5. CDR3 length: 15 amino acids. CDR3 nucleotides: TGTGCCAGCAGTTTAAGGGGGCGTCGGACCGGGGAGCTGTTTCTT. Amino acids: CASSLRGRRTGELFL.

This clonotype appeared many times. V usage is TRBV5-5 and J usage is TRBJ2-7; TRBD1 aligns across 9 bases. Germline CDR1 and CDR2: SGHKS and YYEKEE (reference sequence). V lost 4 bases and J lost 5; bases outside the gene matches: 10. CDR3 size: 15 residues. The CDR3 loop is CASSPGQGRIHEQYF. The CDR3 region has the DNA TGTGCCAGCAGCCCAGGACAGGGGCGAATCCACGAGCAGTACTTC.

This clonotype appeared many times. The genes are TRBV7-2 and TRBJ1-5; maybe TRBD1 (6 bases). Germline CDR1 reads SGHTA; CDR2 reads FQGNSA. With 6 bases removed from V and 2 bases from J, the gap between germline ends came to 14 bases. This CDR3 has 15 amino acids. The CDR3 DNA reads as TGTGCCAGCAGTTTGTCCAGGGGAGGCAATCAGCCCCAGCATTTT. Translated: CASSLSRGGNQPQHF.